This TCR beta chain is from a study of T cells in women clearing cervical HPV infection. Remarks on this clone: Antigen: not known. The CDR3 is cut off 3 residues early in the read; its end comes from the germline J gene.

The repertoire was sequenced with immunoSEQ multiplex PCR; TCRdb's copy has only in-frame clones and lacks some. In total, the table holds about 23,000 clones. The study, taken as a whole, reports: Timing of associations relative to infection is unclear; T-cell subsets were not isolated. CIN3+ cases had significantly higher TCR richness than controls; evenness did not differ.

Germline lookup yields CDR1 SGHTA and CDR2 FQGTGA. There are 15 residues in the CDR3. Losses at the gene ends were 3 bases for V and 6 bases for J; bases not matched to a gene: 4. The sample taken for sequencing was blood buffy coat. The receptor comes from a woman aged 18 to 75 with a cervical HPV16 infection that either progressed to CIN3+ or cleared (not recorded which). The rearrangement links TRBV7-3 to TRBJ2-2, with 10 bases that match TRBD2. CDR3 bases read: TGTGCCAGCAGCTTTAAAGCGGGGGGGCCCGGGGAG. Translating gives CASSFKAGGPGE. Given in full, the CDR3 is CASSFKAGGPGELFF.